One and the same sample provided the 11 T cell receptor beta chains below, sequenced in a study of cytomegalovirus exposure and HLA in healthy donors. It was with 60 Vbeta and 13 Jbeta primers that the PCR ran. Assay: immunoSEQ multiplex PCR; the TCRdb copy retains only in-frame clones and omits some. Among about 94,000 clones listed, about four fifths were seen once. Specimen: PBMCs. These receptors all come from a human donor in good health.

The chain has TRBV27 and TRBJ2-3, with D possibly being TRBD1 (5 bases). V lost 4 bases and J lost 6, with 14 bases in between. CDR1 and CDR2 (germline): MNHEY, SMNVEV (reference sequence). The CDR3 is 14 residues long. CDR3 bases: TGTGCCAGCAGTTCACTTACAGGTCGCGATACGCAGTATTTT. As protein: CASSSLTGRDTQYF.

The V gene is TRBV5-6, the J gene TRBJ2-7; 10 bases line up with TRBD2. The CDR3 contains 14 residues. Per germline, CDR1 SGHDT and CDR2 YYEEEE. V gave up 7 bases and J gave up 2 bases; unmatched junction bases: 6. This CDR3 reads CASQTSGLAYEQYF. CDR3 nucleotides: TGTGCCAGCCAGACTAGCGGGTTGGCCTACGAGCAGTACTTC. Using reference TRBV5-6 and TRBJ2-7 for the parts outside the CDR3, the full variable domain is DAGVTQSPTHLIKTRGQQVTLRCSPKSGHDTVSWYQQALGQGPQFIFQYYEEEERQRGNFPDRFSGHQFPNYSSELNVNALLLGDSALYLCASQTSGLAYEQYFGPGTRLTVT.

The J gene is TRBJ2-7, the V gene TRBV29-1, with D uncertain. V was cut by 5 bases and J by 0 bases, with 8 bases left in between. CDR1 is SQVTM, CDR2 ANQGSEA, per germline. The CDR3 has 12 amino acids. The CDR3 coding sequence is TGCAGCGTTAAACAGCCCTCCTACGAGCAGTACTTC. It yields the protein CSVKQPSYEQYF.

About this clone itself: This sample includes further DNA sequences coding for the same CDR3. The chain joins TRBV27 to TRBJ2-5, with a possible D match to TRBD2 (7 bases). The V end lost 5 bases, the J end lost 3 bases, and 16 bases lay between the germline ends. The CDR3 spans 15 residues. CDR1 is MNHEY and CDR2 is SMNVEV in the germline V gene (reference sequence). The CDR3 reads CASSPWGGNKETQYF. The CDR3 DNA is TGTGCCAGCAGTCCATGGGGGGGCAATAAAGAGACCCAGTACTTC.

V gene TRBV5-1 combines with J gene TRBJ1-1; 7 nucleotides agree with TRBD1. The CDR3 has 15 amino acids. V lost 4 bases and J lost 5; bases outside the gene matches: 11. The germline V gene has CDR1 SGHRS and CDR2 YFSETQ. As DNA, the CDR3 is TGCGCCAGCAGCCAGCCTCAGGGGGGTCGAACTGAAGCTTTCTTT. This sequence encodes CASSQPQGGRTEAFF.

CDR3 DNA sequence: TGTGCCAGCAGCTCAACAGACCCCCCCGGAGGGTACCTTGCCTACGAGCAGTACTTC. Translation: CASSSTDPPGGYLAYEQYF. V and J are TRBV7-2 and TRBJ2-7, with D tentatively TRBD2 (6 bases). Per the germline V gene, CDR1 is SGHTA and CDR2 is FQGNSA. The CDR3 has 19 amino acids. V gave up 4 bases and J gave up 2 bases, with 27 bases separating them. The full variable domain, rest sourced from reference TRBV7-2 and TRBJ2-7, is GAGVSQSPSNKVTEKGKDVELRCDPISGHTALYWYRQSLGQGLEFLIYFQGNSAPDKSGLPSDRFSAERTGGSVSTLTIQRTQQEDSAVYLCASSSTDPPGGYLAYEQYFGPGTRLTVT.

This rearrangement joins TRBV5-6 to TRBJ2-7, with 12 positions matching TRBD2. The junction had 3 bases not matched to a gene; V was cut back by 2 bases and J by 0 bases. This CDR3 has 16 residues. Germline assignment: CDR1 SGHDT and CDR2 YYEEEE. As DNA, the CDR3 is TGTGCCAGCAGCTTCCGGACTAGCGGGACCTCCTACGAGCAGTACTTC. This codes for CASSFRTSGTSYEQYF.

Only a few counts were recorded for this clone. Other DNA sequences in this specimen translate into the identical CDR3. The V gene is TRBV7-2, the J gene TRBJ1-5; 7 positions match TRBD1. The CDR3 spans 13 residues. The V gene's germline CDR1 is SGHTA and CDR2 FQGNSA. V trimming: 4 bases; J trimming: 4 bases; junction bases outside the gene matches: 1. CDR3 in amino acids: CASSSQGNQPQHF. The CDR3 bases are TGTGCCAGCAGCTCACAGGGGAATCAGCCCCAGCATTTT.

The J gene is TRBJ1-6, the V gene TRBV5-5; unclear D gene. Germline CDR1 and CDR2: SGHKS and YYEKEE (reference sequence). This CDR3 has 18 residues. Trimming pared 3 bases from V and 6 bases from J, leaving 22 bases between. The CDR3 region has the DNA TGTGCCAGCAGCTCAACCGACAAGACCAAGCCTATTAATTCACCCCTCCACTTT. Translation gives CASSSTDKTKPINSPLHF.

This chain links TRBV5-1 with TRBJ2-2; 8 nucleotides line up with TRBD1. The germline V gene has CDR1 SGHRS and CDR2 YFSETQ. The CDR3 consists of 14 residues. Losses at the gene ends were 4 bases for V and 4 bases for J; bases not matched to a gene: 3. For the CDR3, the DNA is TGCGCCAGCAGCGGACAGGGCTCCACCGGGGAGCTGTTTTTT. Translated: CASSGQGSTGELFF.

The chain uses TRBV6-5 and TRBJ1-1; 10 positions match TRBD1. The junction had 2 bases not matched to a gene; V was cut back by 6 bases and J by 1 base. The CDR3 is 14 residues long. The germline gives CDR1 MNHEY, CDR2 SVGAGI. The CDR3 coding sequence is TGTGCCAGCAGGGGGACAGGGGAGAACACTGAAGCTTTCTTT. Translated, it gives CASRGTGENTEAFF.